Following are 9 T cell receptor beta chains from one sample sequenced in a study of CD8 T cells in Susac syndrome. RNA in amounts of about 0.5 to 1 ug was reverse transcribed with random hexamers. MiXCR, applied by TCRdb to the immunoSEQ multiplex PCR reads, yields one record per CDR3 protein. The table lists approximately 150,000 distinct CDR3 sequences, approximately 93% of them singletons. Sequenced: CD4+ T cells from PBMCs. These receptors were collected from a human donor with multiple sclerosis.

This sequence joins TRBV20-1 and TRBJ2-4; possible D gene TRBD2, 6 bases. There are 14 residues in the CDR3. Trimming took off 2 bases at V and 6 bases at J, with 14 bases between the two ends. Germline values: CDR1 DFQATT, CDR2 SNEGSKA (reference sequence). The CDR3 bases are TGCAGTGCTAGATCGGAGACTAGGGGAAACATTCAGTACTTC. The encoded protein is CSARSETRGNIQYF.

The chain links TRBV6-5 to TRBJ2-7; the match to TRBD1 covers 9 bases. Losses at the gene ends were 5 bases for V and 4 bases for J; bases not matched to a gene: 6. This CDR3 is built from 14 residues. Germline V gives CDR1 MNHEY, CDR2 SVGAGI. CDR3 bases: TGTGCCAGCAGTGACCGGGACAGGGAATACGAGCAGTACTTC. It specifies CASSDRDREYEQYF.

The chain combines TRBV5-4 with TRBJ2-5, with TRBD1 matching 8 bases. With 3 bases clipped from V and 5 bases from J, the junction kept 6 bases outside the gene matches. Germline lookup yields CDR1 SGHNT and CDR2 YYREEE (reference sequence). This CDR3 region has 14 residues. The CDR3 sequence: CASSSQGAVETQYF. CDR3 DNA: TGTGCCAGCAGCTCGCAGGGGGCGGTTGAGACCCAGTACTTC. Using reference TRBV5-4 and TRBJ2-5 for the parts outside the CDR3, the full variable domain is ETGVTQSPTHLIKTRGQQVTLRCSSQSGHNTVSWYQQALGQGPQFIFQYYREEENGRGNFPPRFSGLQFPNYSSELNVNALELDDSALYLCASSSQGAVETQYFGPGTRLLVL.

This chain links TRBV19 with TRBJ1-5, with D possibly matching TRBD1 (5 bases). Trimming pared 7 bases from V and 3 bases from J, leaving 10 bases between. Per germline, CDR1 LNHDA and CDR2 SQIVND (reference sequence). This CDR3 has 13 residues. The CDR3 loop is CASTGQNNQPQHF. The CDR3 DNA sequence: TGTGCCAGTACAGGGCAGAACAATCAGCCCCAGCATTTT. Supplemented by reference TRBV19 and TRBJ1-5, the full variable domain reads DGGITQSPKYLFRKEGQNVTLSCEQNLNHDAMYWYRQDPGQGLRLIYYSQIVNDFQKGDIAEGYSVSREKKESFPLTVTSAQKNPTAFYLCASTGQNNQPQHFGDGTRLSIL.

The chain recombines TRBV6-5 with TRBJ2-5; 8 bases agree with TRBD1. This CDR3 has 17 amino acids. Germline lookup yields CDR1 MNHEY and CDR2 SVGAGI. Trimming at V came to 2 bases and at J to 7 bases, leaving 15 bases not matched to a gene. Here the CDR3 reads CASSYQPAGPTGGTQYF. CDR3 DNA: TGTGCCAGCAGTTACCAACCCGCGGGGCCCACAGGGGGGACCCAGTACTTC.

The CDR3 DNA follows: TGTGCCAGCAGTTACCGTTCCCCAAGACAGGGGATGGGTTATGGCTACACCTTC. Its translation: CASSYRSPRQGMGYGYTF. The chain couples TRBV6-5 to TRBJ1-2; 8 positions match TRBD1. This CDR3 comprises 18 residues. J was trimmed by 5 bases and V by 2 bases; bases with no gene match: 16. Germline V gene sequence: CDR1 MNHEY, CDR2 SVGAGI.

The chain employs TRBV29-1 and TRBJ1-2, with TRBD1 identical over 7 bases. CDR3 length: 15 residues. Trimming took 2 bases from V and 7 from J; bases not matched to a gene: 13. Germline-derived CDR1 and CDR2 are SQVTM and ANQGSEA. This CDR3 reads CSVERLVDRSAGYTF. The CDR3 DNA is TGCAGCGTTGAAAGGTTGGTGGACAGGAGCGCTGGCTACACCTTC.

The chain couples TRBV12-5 to TRBJ1-5; 7 positions match TRBD1. V trimming: 8 bases; J trimming: 5 bases; junction bases outside the gene matches: 6. Germline CDR1 reads LGHNT; CDR2 reads FRNRAP. The CDR3 loop spans 13 amino acids. CDR3 amino acids: CASQQGPYQPQHF. The CDR3 nucleotides read TGTGCTAGTCAACAGGGGCCGTATCAGCCCCAGCATTTT.

The rearrangement links TRBV10-3 to TRBJ1-3; D is unresolved. With 6 bases removed from V and 0 bases from J, the gap between germline ends came to 12 bases. This CDR3 spans 15 amino acids. The V gene's germline CDR1 is ENHRY and CDR2 SYGVKD. CDR3 in amino acids: CAIRPGASSGNTIYF. CDR3 sequence (DNA): TGTGCCATCAGGCCGGGTGCAAGCTCTGGAAACACCATATATTTT.